This TCR beta chain was captured in a study of T cells expressing NK-cell markers. Study-wide background: From sorted CD3+CD56+NKG2C+, CD3+CD56+NKG2C- and CD3+CD56-NKG2C+ T cells came the TCR beta repertoires. In the group of eight sequenced donors, seven were HCMV-seropositive and one was seronegative.

The cDNA for TCR beta came from 5'RACE template switching with UMIs. From its re-call of the 5' RACE reads, TCRdb lists each CDR3 protein once, without DNA. The data include about 400,000 distinct CDR3 sequences; the top ten clones carry about 10%. To note about this clonotype: Its antigen is unknown.

Study findings and constraints: The share of CD8+ T cells held by dominant NKG2C+ clonotypes was about 1.0-7.5% in six donors.

Per the germline V gene, CDR1 is SGHRS and CDR2 is YFSETQ. CDR3 length: 15 residues. V gene TRBV5-1 combines with J gene TRBJ2-2. The sample taken for sequencing was blood T cells: a sorted CD56 or NKG2C T cell subset, CD4+ or CD8+ T cells, or bulk PBMC T cells (not recorded which). The origin of this receptor is a woman in her 50s in good health. CDR3 residues: CASSFFALSTGELFF.